This is a list of T cell receptor beta chains from one sample in a study of OX40 agonist ivuxolimab in advanced cancers. Clones were read by immunoSEQ multiplex PCR, and TCRdb kept only the in-frame ones, dropping some. The repertoire holds tens of thousands of clones, with approximately 95% as singletons. Sample: CD4+ or CD8+ T cells sorted from blood, taken in a trial of the OX40 agonist ivuxolimab. These receptors all stem from an adult with an advanced solid tumor such as melanoma, head and neck, liver or kidney cancer. CDR3s include the opening cysteine and the closing phenylalanine or tryptophan. The order of the fields is D gene, V gene, clone size, J gene, CDR3 DNA, CDR3 protein. The D gene is left open where the match is weak. Some rows have no size entry. The others give once, few or many, or a class for an expanded clone.

D gene: .
V gene: TRBV19
clone size: .
J gene: TRBJ2-1
CDR3 DNA: TGTGCCAGCCTAGGGCCAGGCTCCTACAATGAGCAGTTCTTC
CDR3 protein: CASLGPGSYNEQFF

D gene: .
V gene: TRBV7-2
clone size: once
J gene: TRBJ2-3
CDR3 DNA: TGTGCCAGCAGCCGAACGGGTCCCACAGATACGCAGTATTTT
CDR3 protein: CASSRTGPTDTQYF

D gene: .
V gene: TRBV28
clone size: .
J gene: TRBJ1-5
CDR3 DNA: TGTGCCAGCAGTTTGGGGGCGGGGAGGGGGAATCAGCCCCAGCATTTT
CDR3 protein: CASSLGAGRGNQPQHF

D gene: .
V gene: TRBV29-1
clone size: .
J gene: TRBJ2-3
CDR3 DNA: TGCAGCGTTGATGGGGCAGATACGCAGTATTTT
CDR3 protein: CSVDGADTQYF

D gene: TRBD1
V gene: TRBV7-3
clone size: .
J gene: TRBJ1-2
CDR3 DNA: TGTGCCAGCAGCTTACAGGGGGGGTTAAACTATGGCTACACCTTC
CDR3 protein: CASSLQGGLNYGYTF

D gene: .
V gene: TRBV6-5
clone size: .
J gene: TRBJ1-1
CDR3 DNA: TGTGCCAGCAGTTACACCTTCATGAACACTGAAGCTTTCTTT
CDR3 protein: CASSYTFMNTEAFF

D gene: .
V gene: TRBV5-4
clone size: .
J gene: TRBJ2-7
CDR3 DNA: TGTGCCAGCAGCTCACTAGATACCGAGCAGTACTTC
CDR3 protein: CASSSLDTEQYF

D gene: .
V gene: TRBV21-1
clone size: .
J gene: TRBJ2-5
CDR3 DNA: TGTGCCAGCAGCAATTCGGTTTCGGGAGGGCCATGGGAGACCCAGTACTTC
CDR3 protein: CASSNSVSGGPWETQYF

D gene: .
V gene: TRBV7-2
clone size: .
J gene: TRBJ2-3
CDR3 DNA: TGTGCCAGCAGGAGGAGCACAGATACGCAGTATTTT
CDR3 protein: CASRRSTDTQYF

D gene: TRBD2
V gene: TRBV19
clone size: few
J gene: TRBJ2-3
CDR3 DNA: TGTGCCAGTAGTACGCGACTAGCGGGGGGCATAGATACGCAGTATTTT
CDR3 protein: CASSTRLAGGIDTQYF

D gene: .
V gene: TRBV13
clone size: once
J gene: TRBJ1-6
CDR3 DNA: TGTGCCAGCAGCTTAAGGCGGGATAATTCACCCCTCCACTTT
CDR3 protein: CASSLRRDNSPLHF

D gene: TRBD2
V gene: TRBV5-1
clone size: .
J gene: TRBJ2-1
CDR3 DNA: TGCGCCAGCAGCTTGAGTAGCGGGAATTACAATGAGCAGTTCTTC
CDR3 protein: CASSLSSGNYNEQFF

D gene: TRBD1
V gene: TRBV27
clone size: .
J gene: TRBJ2-7
CDR3 DNA: TGTGCCAGCAGTACTACAGGGGGCTCCGTGGAGCAGTACTTC
CDR3 protein: CASSTTGGSVEQYF

D gene: .
V gene: TRBV6-1
clone size: .
J gene: TRBJ2-5
CDR3 DNA: TGTGCCAGCAGTGGGGCCGGGGGCGTGGAGACCCAGTACTTC
CDR3 protein: CASSGAGGVETQYF

D gene: .
V gene: TRBV7-6
clone size: .
J gene: TRBJ2-2
CDR3 DNA: TGTGCCAGCAGCGAGATAAAACCCCTCAGGGTGGGCGCCGGGGAGCTGTTTTTT
CDR3 protein: CASSEIKPLRVGAGELFF

D gene: TRBD2
V gene: TRBV5-1
clone size: .
J gene: TRBJ2-5
CDR3 DNA: TGCGCCAGCAGCAACCCTAGCGGGGGGGGGATTACCCAGTACTTC
CDR3 protein: CASSNPSGGGITQYF

D gene: TRBD2
V gene: TRBV10-3
clone size: .
J gene: TRBJ2-1
CDR3 DNA: TGTGCCATCAGCGGGACTAGCGGGGGGACCTACAATGAGCAGTTCTTC
CDR3 protein: CAISGTSGGTYNEQFF

D gene: .
V gene: TRBV6-6
clone size: once
J gene: TRBJ2-7
CDR3 DNA: TGTGCCAGCACCAAAGGTCGTCCAGGGTCCTACGAGCAGTACTTC
CDR3 protein: CASTKGRPGSYEQYF

D gene: .
V gene: TRBV6-5
clone size: few
J gene: TRBJ2-3
CDR3 DNA: TGTGCCAGCAGAATAGCGGGCACAGATACGCAGTATTTT
CDR3 protein: CASRIAGTDTQYF

D gene: .
V gene: TRBV11-3
clone size: .
J gene: TRBJ2-3
CDR3 DNA: TGTGCCAGCAGCTTAGGAGGCGAATTTGAGTATTTT
CDR3 protein: CASSLGGEFEYF

D gene: TRBD1
V gene: TRBV7-2
clone size: .
J gene: TRBJ1-4
CDR3 DNA: TGTGCCAGCAGCTTCCGGGACAGGGGGGATGAAAAACTGTTTTTT
CDR3 protein: CASSFRDRGDEKLFF

D gene: .
V gene: TRBV2
clone size: .
J gene: TRBJ2-7
CDR3 DNA: TGTGCCAGCAGTGAGTCAGAAGGGACCGAGCAGTACTTC
CDR3 protein: CASSESEGTEQYF

D gene: .
V gene: TRBV7-9
clone size: once
J gene: TRBJ2-5
CDR3 DNA: TGTGCCAGCAGCCCGCATGTGGGGGGGCGCATTGAGACCCAGTACTTC
CDR3 protein: CASSPHVGGRIETQYF

D gene: .
V gene: TRBV9
clone size: .
J gene: TRBJ2-2
CDR3 DNA: TGTGCCAGCAGCGTAGCTTCGGGGAGAAACACCAGGGAGCTGTTTTTT
CDR3 protein: CASSVASGRNTRELFF

D gene: .
V gene: TRBV6-4
clone size: .
J gene: TRBJ2-7
CDR3 DNA: TGTGCCAGCAGTGACTCTGTCGGGGTAGAGCTCCCTTGCTACGAGCAGTACTTC
CDR3 protein: CASSDSVGVELPCYEQYF

D gene: .
V gene: TRBV6-5
clone size: .
J gene: TRBJ1-1
CDR3 DNA: TGTGCCAGCAGAGACGACCCGAACACTGAAGCTTTCTTT
CDR3 protein: CASRDDPNTEAFF

D gene: TRBD1
V gene: TRBV30
clone size: few
J gene: TRBJ1-2
CDR3 DNA: TGTGCCTGGAGGACAGGGAGCTATGGCTACACCTTC
CDR3 protein: CAWRTGSYGYTF

D gene: .
V gene: TRBV4-3
clone size: .
J gene: TRBJ2-7
CDR3 DNA: TGCGCCAGCAGCCGACACAGGGAATTCGGGTACGAGCAGTACTTC
CDR3 protein: CASSRHREFGYEQYF

D gene: .
V gene: TRBV2
clone size: .
J gene: TRBJ2-5
CDR3 DNA: TGTGCCAGCAGTGAGTTAGTAGAGGGAGAGACCCAGTACTTC
CDR3 protein: CASSELVEGETQYF

D gene: .
V gene: TRBV7-6
clone size: .
J gene: TRBJ1-5
CDR3 DNA: TGTGCCAGCAGCTTAGGTAACGGGGTGGGGCAGCCCCAGCATTTT
CDR3 protein: CASSLGNGVGQPQHF

D gene: .
V gene: TRBV6-6
clone size: .
J gene: TRBJ1-2
CDR3 DNA: TGTGCCAGCAGACTTCCGGGACAAGTCGCTGGCTACACCTTC
CDR3 protein: CASRLPGQVAGYTF

D gene: .
V gene: TRBV5-1
clone size: .
J gene: TRBJ1-5
CDR3 DNA: TGCGCCAGCAGCCCCCGGGACGGTCATAGCAATCAGCCCCAGCATTTT
CDR3 protein: CASSPRDGHSNQPQHF

D gene: .
V gene: TRBV5-1
clone size: .
J gene: TRBJ2-3
CDR3 DNA: TGCGCCAGCAGCCCTCTGGGGACAGATACGCAGTATTTT
CDR3 protein: CASSPLGTDTQYF

D gene: .
V gene: TRBV28
clone size: .
J gene: TRBJ1-1
CDR3 DNA: TGTGCCAGCAGTTTATTTCTCCTGAACACTGAAGCTTTCTTT
CDR3 protein: CASSLFLLNTEAFF

D gene: .
V gene: TRBV27
clone size: .
J gene: TRBJ1-1
CDR3 DNA: TGTGCCAGCGGGACGGGCATGAACACTGAAGCTTTCTTT
CDR3 protein: CASGTGMNTEAFF

D gene: TRBD2
V gene: TRBV5-1
clone size: .
J gene: TRBJ2-1
CDR3 DNA: TGCGCCAGCAGCAGAACATCGGGGGGGCCGGGCCATGAGCAGTTCTTC
CDR3 protein: CASSRTSGGPGHEQFF

D gene: .
V gene: TRBV7-8
clone size: .
J gene: TRBJ2-7
CDR3 DNA: TGTGCCAGCAGCTTAGGGTGGGACGCCATATACGAGCAGTACTTC
CDR3 protein: CASSLGWDAIYEQYF

D gene: .
V gene: TRBV28
clone size: .
J gene: TRBJ2-6
CDR3 DNA: TGTGCCAGCAGCTGGGGGTTCTCTGGGGCCAACGTCCTGACTTTC
CDR3 protein: CASSWGFSGANVLTF

D gene: TRBD2
V gene: TRBV18
clone size: .
J gene: TRBJ2-2
CDR3 DNA: TGTGCCAGCTCACCACCGGGACTAGCGGGAGCAACCGGGGAGCTGTTTTTT
CDR3 protein: CASSPPGLAGATGELFF

D gene: .
V gene: TRBV7-2
clone size: .
J gene: TRBJ1-5
CDR3 DNA: TGTGCCAGCAATACGGTGGGACAGCCCCAGCATTTT
CDR3 protein: CASNTVGQPQHF